This TCR beta chain was captured by sequencing in a study of T cell responses to AZD1222 COVID-19 vaccine. After removal of 8 bases from V and 6 bases from J, the junction contained 9 bases not matched to a gene. The V gene's germline CDR1 is LNHDA and CDR2 SQIVND (reference sequence). The CDR3 has 14 residues. Produced via immunoSEQ multiplex PCR; TCRdb's table is partial and in-frame only. In the table there are about 56,000 clones, about 88% of which are singletons. This clonotype originated in an adult who received the AZD1222 COVID-19 vaccine. The chain uses TRBV19 and TRBJ1-5; 8 nucleotides line up with TRBD1. The starting material was peripheral blood, obtained 28 days after the second AZD1222 dose. CDR3 loop: CASESDRVVQPQHF. Here the CDR3 DNA reads TGTGCCAGTGAATCGGACAGGGTGGTTCAGCCCCAGCATTTT.